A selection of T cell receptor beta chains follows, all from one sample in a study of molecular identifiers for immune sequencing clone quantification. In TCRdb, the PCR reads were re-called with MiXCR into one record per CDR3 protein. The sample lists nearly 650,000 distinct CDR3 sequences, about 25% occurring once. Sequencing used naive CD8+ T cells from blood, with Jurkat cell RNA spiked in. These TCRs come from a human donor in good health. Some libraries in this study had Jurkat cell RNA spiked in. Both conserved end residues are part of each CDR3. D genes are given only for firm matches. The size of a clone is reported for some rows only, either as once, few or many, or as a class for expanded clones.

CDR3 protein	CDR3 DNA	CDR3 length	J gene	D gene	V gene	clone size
CASSQDRGLKTQYF	TGTGCCAGCAGCCAAGACAGGGGGCTGAAGACCCAGTACTTC	14	TRBJ2-5	NA	TRBV3-2	NA
CASSDSSADTQYF	TGCGCCAGCAGTGATTCTAGCGCAGATACGCAGTATTTT	13	TRBJ2-3	NA	TRBV10-2	few
CASIHAGVFGTYEQCF	TGTGCCAGCATCCACGCGGGCGTATTCGGAACCTACGAGCAGTGCTTC	16	TRBJ2-7	NA	TRBV6-2/TRBV6-3	NA
CASSINDGANTEAFF	TGTGCCAGCAGCATCAACGACGGGGCGAACACTGAAGCTTTCTTT	15	TRBJ1-1	NA	TRBV7-2	NA
CASSLEGTAYYPDTQYF	TGTGCCAGCAGCTTAGAGGGAACGGCGTATTACCCAGATACGCAGTATTTT	17	TRBJ2-3	NA	TRBV11-2	few
CASSLLLDTQYF	TGTGCCAGCAGTCTCCTTCTGGATACGCAGTATTTT	12	TRBJ2-3	NA	TRBV6-2/TRBV6-3	many
CASSVSSGRKFF	TGTGCCAGCAGTGTCTCTAGCGGGCGTAAGTTCTTC	12	TRBJ2-1	TRBD2	TRBV27	NA
CASSQSVGGGHQPQHF	TGTGCCAGCAGCCAATCCGTGGGCGGGGGACATCAGCCCCAGCATTTT	16	TRBJ1-5	NA	TRBV3-1	NA
CSARFGQGAGELFF	TGCAGTGCTAGATTCGGCCAGGGGGCCGGGGAGCTGTTTTTT	14	TRBJ2-2	TRBD1	TRBV20-1	few
CSARVGTGESLNTEAFF	TGCAGTGCTAGAGTTGGGACAGGGGAGAGTTTGAACACTGAAGCTTTCTTT	17	TRBJ1-1	TRBD1	TRBV20-1	NA
CASSLEAYLTDTQYF	TGTGCCAGCAGCTTAGAGGCATACCTCACAGATACGCAGTATTTT	15	TRBJ2-3	NA	TRBV7-2	many
CAISEEGYDSGANVLTF	TGTGCCATCAGTGAGGAAGGCTATGACTCTGGGGCCAACGTCCTGACTTTC	17	TRBJ2-6	NA	TRBV10-3	NA
CASSPRLSEEQYF	TGTGCCAGCTCACCACGCCTCTCGGAGGAGCAGTACTTC	13	TRBJ2-7	NA	TRBV18	NA
CASSSPTYLSIQYF	TGTGCCAGCAGTTCCCCGACCTACCTGAGCATTCAGTACTTC	14	TRBJ2-4	NA	TRBV27	many
CASGLSRSERTDTQYF	TGTGCTAGTGGTTTGTCGCGGAGTGAGCGCACAGATACGCAGTATTTT	16	TRBJ2-3	NA	TRBV12-5	few
CASSSSGDTDTQYF	TGTGCCAGCAGCTCGAGCGGGGACACAGATACGCAGTATTTT	14	TRBJ2-3	TRBD2	TRBV7-9	many
CASSELAGADTQYF	TGTGCCAGCAGTGAACTGGCTGGGGCAGATACGCAGTATTTT	14	TRBJ2-3	NA	TRBV6-1	NA
CASSSQREGRETQYF	TGTGCCAGCAGCTCTCAGCGGGAGGGCCGCGAGACCCAGTACTTC	15	TRBJ2-5	TRBD2	TRBV7-9	NA
CASSVTGGRNTEAFF	TGTGCCAGCAGCGTAACAGGCGGGCGGAACACTGAAGCTTTCTTT	15	TRBJ1-1	NA	TRBV9	NA
CASSVGGSGGETQYF	TGTGCCAGCAGCGTAGGGGGGAGCGGGGGTGAGACCCAGTACTTC	15	TRBJ2-5	TRBD2	TRBV9	few
CASSQDGTSGNEQFF	TGCGCCAGCAGCCAAGACGGGACTAGCGGCAATGAGCAGTTCTTC	15	TRBJ2-1	TRBD2	TRBV4-1	NA
CASSAHRDYTDTQYF	TGTGCCAGCAGCGCACACAGGGACTACACAGATACGCAGTATTTT	15	TRBJ2-3	NA	TRBV11-2	NA
CASSSQTGANYGYTF	TGTGCCAGCAGCTCCCAGACAGGAGCCAACTATGGCTACACCTTC	15	TRBJ1-2	NA	TRBV7-9	many
CASSSLYRADEQFF	TGTGCCAGCAGCTCCCTCTACAGGGCAGATGAGCAGTTCTTC	14	TRBJ2-1	NA	TRBV7-2	many
CSVQYFDGYEQYF	NA	13	TRBJ2-7	NA	TRBV29-1	many
CASSPILTENYGYTF	TGTGCCAGCAGCCCGATTCTTACGGAAAACTATGGCTACACCTTC	15	TRBJ1-2	NA	TRBV6-2/TRBV6-3	many
CASSEGGQMNTEAFF	TGTGCCAGCAGCGAAGGGGGACAAATGAACACTGAAGCTTTCTTT	15	TRBJ1-1	NA	TRBV11-3	few
CAWSVAGSHEQYF	TGTGCCTGGAGTGTGGCCGGAAGCCACGAGCAGTACTTC	13	TRBJ2-7	NA	TRBV30	many
CSAPGLVYEQYF	TGCAGTGCTCCCGGACTAGTCTACGAGCAGTACTTC	12	TRBJ2-7	TRBD2	TRBV20-1	many
CASSFGRASGLSRDEQYF	TGTGCCAGCAGCTTCGGCCGCGCATCGGGTCTCTCACGGGACGAGCAGTACTTC	18	TRBJ2-7	NA	TRBV11-2	NA
CASSITSGGAYEQYF	TGTGCCAGTAGTATTACTAGCGGGGGAGCCTACGAGCAGTACTTC	15	TRBJ2-7	TRBD2	TRBV19	few
CASRDRDEKLFF	TGTGCCAGCCGGGACAGGGATGAAAAACTGTTTTTT	12	TRBJ1-4	TRBD1	TRBV6-1	NA
CASSLEEGSSYFYNEQFF	TGTGCCAGCAGCTTAGAAGAGGGATCTTCCTATTTTTACAATGAGCAGTTCTTC	18	TRBJ2-1	NA	TRBV11-2	NA
CASTLTRRGETQYF	TGTGCCAGCACACTAACCCGGCGGGGGGAGACCCAGTACTTC	14	TRBJ2-5	TRBD2	TRBV12-3/TRBV12-4	NA
CASSYGRGGTDTQYF	TGTGCCAGCAGTTATGGCAGGGGTGGCACAGATACGCAGTATTTT	15	TRBJ2-3	NA	TRBV6-6	many
CASSLVDGVEQYF	TGTGCCAGCAGCTTAGTAGACGGGGTCGAGCAGTACTTC	13	TRBJ2-7	NA	TRBV11-3	few
CASSLFVRINYGYTF	TGTGCCAGCAGTTTATTTGTCCGCATAAACTATGGCTACACCTTC	15	TRBJ1-2	NA	TRBV28	few
CASTLDRGNSPLHF	TGTGCCAGCACCCTAGACAGGGGTAATTCACCCCTCCACTTT	14	TRBJ1-6	TRBD1	TRBV27	NA
CASSPSVGAGQPQHF	TGTGCCAGCAGCCCTAGTGTGGGGGCAGGGCAGCCCCAGCATTTT	15	TRBJ1-5	NA	TRBV7-9	NA
CASSLTQGLELTEQFF	TGCGCCAGCAGCCTGACCCAGGGACTAGAACTCACTGAGCAGTTCTTC	16	TRBJ2-1	TRBD2	TRBV4-1	NA
CASREGMNTGELFF	TGTGCCAGCAGGGAGGGGATGAACACCGGGGAGCTGTTTTTT	14	TRBJ2-2	NA	TRBV13	many
CASSQDPGGRGTGELFF	TGCGCCAGCAGCCAAGATCCGGGGGGTCGTGGTACCGGGGAGCTGTTTTTT	17	TRBJ2-2	TRBD2	TRBV4-3	NA
CASSSGGTGVYEQYF	TGTGCCAGCAGCTCGGGGGGCACAGGGGTCTACGAGCAGTACTTC	15	TRBJ2-7	NA	TRBV5-6	NA
CASSLYPPRRQALGDTQYF	TGTGCCAGCAGCTTATACCCTCCCCGGAGACAGGCCCTAGGGGATACGCAGTATTTT	19	TRBJ2-3	NA	TRBV11-2	many
CASSPWAANTGELFF	TGTGCCAGCAGCCCATGGGCCGCGAACACCGGGGAGCTGTTTTTT	15	TRBJ2-2	NA	TRBV11-2	few
CASGGLAVTGQFF	TGTGCCAGCGGGGGACTAGCCGTGACGGGGCAGTTCTTC	13	TRBJ2-1	TRBD2	TRBV7-9	many
CASSFGTTKAQPQHF	TGTGCCAGCAGTTTCGGGACGACGAAAGCTCAGCCCCAGCATTTT	15	TRBJ1-5	NA	TRBV12-3/TRBV12-4	NA
CASSPQTGVNTEAFF	TGTGCCAGCAGCCCCCAGACAGGGGTGAACACTGAAGCTTTCTTT	15	TRBJ1-1	TRBD1	TRBV13	many